This record covers a single T cell receptor (beta chain). V gave up 0 bases and J gave up 6 bases, with 21 bases separating them. This CDR3 contains 17 residues. Germline V CDR1 and CDR2: SGDLS, YYNGEE. The data were obtained in a study of blood T cell repertoires in COVID-19. Across the whole study: Some COVID-19 samples were acute and others convalescent; all came from the United States, Italy and Spain. The analysed material was cDNA or gDNA that came from T cells, B-cell-depleted T cells, or PBMCs.

The authors' processing: Cell counts per sample came from amplifying reference gene primers. Profiling relied on immunoSEQ multiplex PCR, and the TCRdb table lists in-frame clones only, not all of them. V and J calls plus clone size are reproduced from that table; the DNA served to infer D and trimming. The profile shows 150,000 to 160,000 clones, 75% to 90% of them singletons. The origin of this receptor is a man in his sixties with acute or convalescent COVID-19. The chain joins TRBV9 to TRBJ1-2; maybe TRBD1 (5 bases). The sequencing sample was made of peripheral blood. The CDR3 DNA is TGTGCCAGCAGCGTAGACCATGCGGGACGTCGGACGGATGGCTACACCTTC. Amino acid sequence: CASSVDHAGRRTDGYTF.